These T cell receptor beta chains were read from a single sample in a study of blood T cell repertoires in COVID-19. The repertoire was sequenced with immunoSEQ multiplex PCR; TCRdb's copy has only in-frame clones and lacks some. This table has a few hundred thousand clones, 87% appearing once. Sequencing used PBMCs or T cells enriched from blood (not recorded which). The receptors were sampled from a woman aged 30 to 39 who had recovered from COVID-19. Both conserved end residues are part of each CDR3. The order of the fields is CDR3 protein, CDR3 DNA, clone size, D gene, J gene, V gene. D genes are given only for firm matches. Part of the rows lack a size; the others show once, few, many or a class for expanded clones.

CDR3: CASSMRVWQDTQYF; DNA: TGTGCCAGTAGTATGAGGGTTTGGCAGGATACGCAGTATTTT; size: .; D: .; J: TRBJ2-3; V: TRBV19
CDR3: CAISEFQQGELFF; DNA: TGTGCCATCAGTGAGTTTCAACAGGGGGAACTGTTTTTT; size: .; D: TRBD1; J: TRBJ1-4; V: TRBV10-3
CDR3: CASNGRESDIQYF; DNA: TGTGCCAGTAATGGGCGGGAGTCCGACATTCAGTACTTC; size: .; D: TRBD2; J: TRBJ2-4; V: TRBV19
CDR3: CASSPQGSSEKLFF; DNA: TGTGCCAGCAGCCCACAGGGGAGTAGTGAAAAACTGTTTTTT; size: .; D: TRBD1; J: TRBJ1-4; V: TRBV5-4
CDR3: CASAEGGQTYEQYF; DNA: TGCGCCAGTGCCGAAGGTGGGCAGACCTACGAGCAGTACTTC; size: .; D: .; J: TRBJ2-7; V: TRBV5-1
CDR3: CAISEEAGSSYEQYF; DNA: TGTGCCATCAGTGAAGAGGCGGGGAGCTCCTACGAGCAGTACTTC; size: .; D: .; J: TRBJ2-7; V: TRBV10-3
CDR3: CASSPQGGSLRETQYF; DNA: TGTGCCAGCAGTCCACAAGGCGGGAGTTTGCGGGAGACCCAGTACTTC; size: .; D: TRBD2; J: TRBJ2-5; V: TRBV5-4
CDR3: CASSLYGGKGNQPQHF; DNA: TGTGCCAGCAGCTTGTATGGGGGGAAGGGCAATCAGCCCCAGCATTTT; size: .; D: .; J: TRBJ1-5; V: TRBV5-4
CDR3: CASSPHIRAEQYF; DNA: TGTGCCAGCTCACCACATATCAGGGCCGAGCAGTACTTC; size: .; D: .; J: TRBJ2-7; V: TRBV18
CDR3: CASSPGRQGNEQFF; DNA: TGTGCCAGCTCACCTGGGAGACAGGGCAATGAGCAGTTCTTC; size: .; D: TRBD1; J: TRBJ2-1; V: TRBV18
CDR3: CASSINGGKAEQYF; DNA: TGTGCCAGTAGTATCAACGGGGGGAAGGCAGAGCAGTACTTC; size: .; D: TRBD2; J: TRBJ2-7; V: TRBV19
CDR3: CASSPTGPDGYTF; DNA: TGTGCCAGCTCACCGACAGGCCCGGACGGCTACACCTTC; size: .; D: .; J: TRBJ1-2; V: TRBV18
CDR3: CASSKVVAGSEQFF; DNA: TGTGCCAGCAGTAAGGTGGTAGCGGGAAGTGAGCAGTTCTTC; size: .; D: TRBD2; J: TRBJ2-1; V: TRBV27
CDR3: CASTPGGHEQYF; DNA: TGTGCCAGCACCCCAGGGGGCCACGAGCAGTACTTC; size: .; D: TRBD1; J: TRBJ2-7; V: TRBV11-2
CDR3: CASSSGGASGSPTYNEQFF; DNA: TGTGCCAGCAGCTCGGGGGGGGCTAGCGGGAGCCCTACCTACAATGAGCAGTTCTTC; size: .; D: TRBD2; J: TRBJ2-1; V: TRBV11-3
CDR3: CASSEYSGSNQPQHF; DNA: TGCGCCAGCAGTGAGTACTCGGGGAGCAATCAGCCCCAGCATTTT; size: .; D: .; J: TRBJ1-5; V: TRBV10-2
CDR3: CASSTGGQGGPGYTF; DNA: TGTGCCAGCAGCACTGGGGGACAGGGTGGTCCTGGCTACACCTTC; size: .; D: TRBD1; J: TRBJ1-2; V: TRBV9
CDR3: CASSRGVSGSDEQFF; DNA: TGTGCCAGCAGCCGCGGGGTTAGCGGGAGTGATGAGCAGTTCTTC; size: many; D: TRBD2; J: TRBJ2-1; V: TRBV6-5
CDR3: CASSFAAGGLYEQYF; DNA: TGTGCCAGCAGTTTTGCGGCGGGGGGACTTTACGAGCAGTACTTC; size: .; D: TRBD2; J: TRBJ2-7; V: TRBV27
CDR3: CASSLLGQGLYNEQFF; DNA: TGTGCCAGCAGTCTTTTGGGACAGGGCCTCTACAATGAGCAGTTCTTC; size: .; D: TRBD1; J: TRBJ2-1; V: TRBV28
CDR3: CASSYQPDRGLNGYTF; DNA: TGTGCCAGCAGTTACCAACCAGACAGGGGGCTTAATGGCTACACCTTC; size: .; D: TRBD1; J: TRBJ1-2; V: TRBV6-6
CDR3: CASGRRQGFDEQYF; DNA: TGTGCTAGTGGACGAAGACAGGGGTTCGACGAGCAGTACTTC; size: .; D: TRBD1; J: TRBJ2-7; V: TRBV12-5
CDR3: CASSRQGAMNTEAFF; DNA: TGTGCCAGCAGCAGACAGGGGGCGATGAACACTGAAGCTTTCTTT; size: once; D: TRBD1; J: TRBJ1-1; V: TRBV6-5
CDR3: CAISEVGGGFADTQYF; DNA: TGTGCCATCAGTGAGGTGGGCGGGGGGTTCGCAGATACGCAGTATTTT; size: .; D: TRBD2; J: TRBJ2-3; V: TRBV10-3
CDR3: CASSSAGLPKSYSYNEQFF; DNA: TGTGCCAGCAGCTCCGCGGGACTACCTAAATCGTACTCCTACAATGAGCAGTTCTTC; size: .; D: TRBD2; J: TRBJ2-1; V: TRBV7-9
CDR3: CASSLAGLAGSTDTQYF; DNA: TGTGCCAGCAGTTTAGCGGGACTAGCGGGTAGTACAGATACGCAGTATTTT; size: .; D: TRBD2; J: TRBJ2-3; V: TRBV27